This is a list of T cell receptor beta chains from one sample in a study of shared clonotypes between healthy human individuals. The data were produced by immunoSEQ multiplex PCR, yet TCRdb's version contains in-frame clones alone and is incomplete. There are about 2.1 million clones in the sample; 90% to 95% occur only once, and about 1.8% lies in the top ten. Input material: naive CD8+ T cells from PBMCs. These receptors were taken from a man between 18 and 29 years old in good health. Some clones in this sample may be carry-over from other donors' samples. The CDR3 runs from the conserved cysteine through the conserved F or W. Each record gives: clone size, D gene, V gene, J gene, CDR3 DNA, CDR3 protein. D genes are given only for firm matches. Part of the rows lack a size; the others show once, few, many or a class for expanded clones.

>NA|TRBD1|TRBV2|TRBJ2-5
TGTGCCAGCAGCGCGGCAGACAGGGGCTCGGAGACCCAGTACTTC
CASSAADRGSETQYF
>NA|TRBD2|TRBV13|TRBJ2-7
TGTGCCAGCAGCTTTCGGGAGGAATACGAGCAGTACTTC
CASSFREEYEQYF
>NA|TRBD1|TRBV6-1|TRBJ2-7
TGTGCCAGCAGTGAGGGTATGGGGACAGGGTACGAGCAGTACTTC
CASSEGMGTGYEQYF
>NA|NA|TRBV27|TRBJ1-2
TGTGCCAGCAGTCCCAGAGGAAACTATGGCTACACCTTC
CASSPRGNYGYTF
>NA|TRBD2|TRBV7-9|TRBJ2-3
TGTGCCAGCAGCCGGTCCGGGACTAGCGTTACAGATACGCAGTATTTT
CASSRSGTSVTDTQYF
>NA|TRBD1|TRBV27|TRBJ2-7
TGTGCCAGCAGTTTCCAGGGCACAGGGGCTTACGAGCAGTACTTC
CASSFQGTGAYEQYF
>NA|NA|TRBV28|TRBJ1-1
TGTGCCAGCAGTTTTTTGGGGATGAACACTGAAGCTTTCTTT
CASSFLGMNTEAFF
>NA|NA|TRBV7-9|TRBJ1-1
TGTGCCAGCAGCTACGAAGTGAACACTGAAGCTTTCTTT
CASSYEVNTEAFF
>NA|NA|TRBV27|TRBJ1-5
TGTGCCAGCAGTTTTGGGGGTAGCAATCAGCCCCAGCATTTT
CASSFGGSNQPQHF
>NA|TRBD2|TRBV28|TRBJ2-7
TGTGCCAGCAGTTTAGTCCCCCCGGCTAGCGGGGGATTCTACGAGCAGTACTTC
CASSLVPPASGGFYEQYF
>NA|NA|TRBV7-9|TRBJ2-7
TGTGCCAGCAGCTTTACGTTCGACAACTCCTACGAGCAGTACTTC
CASSFTFDNSYEQYF
>NA|NA|TRBV28|TRBJ2-5
TGTGCCAGCAGTTTTACAAGGGCCTTCAGCCAAGAGACCCAGTACTTC
CASSFTRAFSQETQYF
>NA|NA|TRBV7-8|TRBJ2-3
TGTGCCAGCAGTTCTGACCTAACTAGCACAGATACGCAGTATTTT
CASSSDLTSTDTQYF
>few|NA|TRBV9|TRBJ2-7
TGTGCCAGCAGCGTAGGGGGGGCAACCTACGAGCAGTACTTC
CASSVGGATYEQYF
>NA|TRBD1|TRBV7-9|TRBJ1-1
TGTGCCAGCAGCGCCAGACAGGGCCTGAACACTGAAGCTTTCTTT
CASSARQGLNTEAFF
>NA|NA|TRBV7-3|TRBJ2-6
TGTGCCAGCAGCTTCGACAGAGAGACTGGGGCCAACGTCCTGACTTTC
CASSFDRETGANVLTF
>NA|NA|TRBV27|TRBJ2-7
TGTGCCAGCAGTTTGGGAGTTTATTACGAGCAGTACTTC
CASSLGVYYEQYF
>NA|NA|TRBV7-9|TRBJ1-4
TGTGCCAGCAGCTTAGAAGGGGCTAATGAAAAACTGTTTTTT
CASSLEGANEKLFF
>once|NA|TRBV5-6|TRBJ2-3
TGTGCCAGCAGCTACATCACAGATACGCAGTATTTT
CASSYITDTQYF
>NA|TRBD2|TRBV7-6|TRBJ2-7
TGTGCCAGCAGCTTAGAGCCTAGCGGGAGCTCCTACGAGCAGTACTTC
CASSLEPSGSSYEQYF
>NA|NA|TRBV11-1|TRBJ1-1
TGTGCCAGCAGCTTAGCTCCCACAGGGAGGAACACTGAAGCTTTCTTT
CASSLAPTGRNTEAFF
>NA|NA|TRBV13|TRBJ2-2
TGTGCCAGCAGCTTAGGCCAGGGCCCCGAGCTGTTTTTT
CASSLGQGPELFF
>NA|NA|TRBV28|TRBJ2-1
TGTGCCAGCAGTTCGGATCCCAATGAGCAGTTCTTC
CASSSDPNEQFF
>NA|NA|TRBV2|TRBJ1-3
TGTGCCAGCAGTGCTCGTCTCAGGGTTTCTGGAAACACCATATATTTT
CASSARLRVSGNTIYF
>NA|NA|TRBV11-2|TRBJ1-4
TGTGCCAGCAGCTCCATTTATGGGATCGGGGCAACTAATGAAAAACTGTTTTTT
CASSSIYGIGATNEKLFF
>NA|TRBD2|TRBV28|TRBJ2-1
TGTGCCAGCAGTTTACGACAGGGACTAGCGGAACCTAACTCCTACAATGAGCAGTTCTTC
CASSLRQGLAEPNSYNEQFF
>NA|TRBD1|TRBV9|TRBJ1-2
TGTGCCAGCAGCGTAGGAGCAGGGGGCGCATACTATGGCTACACCTTC
CASSVGAGGAYYGYTF
>NA|NA|TRBV11-2|TRBJ2-7
TGTGCCAGCAGCTTAGCCCTAAACGAGCAGTACTTC
CASSLALNEQYF
>NA|NA|TRBV28|TRBJ1-2
TGTGCCAGCAGTTTATCCCCGGGTAACTATGGCTACACCTTC
CASSLSPGNYGYTF
>once|NA|TRBV9|TRBJ2-7
TGTGCCAGCAGCGTAGTTCCGGGAGTGAGCGAGCAGTACTTC
CASSVVPGVSEQYF
>NA|NA|TRBV6-5|TRBJ2-2
TGTGCCAGCAGTTACTCGAGGAGCACCGGGGAGCTGTTTTTT
CASSYSRSTGELFF